These T cell receptor beta chains were read from a single sample in a study of blood T cell repertoires in COVID-19. Profiling relied on immunoSEQ multiplex PCR, and the TCRdb table lists in-frame clones only, not all of them. This table holds about 270,000 clones, about 82% found once. The source material was peripheral blood. The receptors were sampled from a woman aged 50 to 60 with active or convalescent COVID-19. The CDR3 runs from the conserved cysteine through the conserved F or W. D genes are given only for firm matches. Clone size appears in some rows only: once, few, many, or a class for an expanded clone.

d_call j_call clone_size v_call cdr3_nt cdr3_aa
TRBD2 TRBJ2-1 - TRBV30 TGTGCCTGGAGTGCGTTCGTCATAGCGGGAGGTATGATCAACAATGAGCAGTTCTTC CAWSAFVIAGGMINNEQFF
- TRBJ2-2 - TRBV5-1 TGCGCCAGCAGCTTTGGCAAGAACACCGGGGAGCTGTTTTTT CASSFGKNTGELFF
TRBD2 TRBJ2-1 - TRBV5-1 TGCGCCAGCAGCCTCACCTTTTCGAGCGGGGTTGCGATCTTC CASSLTFSSGVAIF
TRBD1 TRBJ1-1 - TRBV9 TGTGCCAGCAGCGTCGGAATGGACAGGGAAGAAGCTTTCTTT CASSVGMDREEAFF
TRBD2 TRBJ2-3 - TRBV27 TGTGCCAGCAAGCGGGGTGGCACAGATACGCAGTATTTT CASKRGGTDTQYF
TRBD1 TRBJ1-4 - TRBV29-1 TGCAGCGTTGTTTCTGGCAGGGGGTTAGGGGAAAAACTGTTTTTT CSVVSGRGLGEKLFF
- TRBJ1-6 - TRBV16 TGTGCCAGCAGCCGAGTCAGGGAAGGCACCCTCCACTTT CASSRVREGTLHF
- TRBJ1-5 - TRBV27 TGTGCCAGCAGTCGGACGCGGGATAGCAATCAGCCCCAGCATTTT CASSRTRDSNQPQHF
- TRBJ1-4 - TRBV27 TGTGCCAGCAGGACCGGGTCCAGGGGAGAAAAACTGTTTTTT CASRTGSRGEKLFF
- TRBJ2-1 once TRBV6-1 TGTGCCAGCAGTGTACAGGGGGCGGCTAGCGGGCTTAGCTCCTACAATGAGCAGTTCTTC CASSVQGAASGLSSYNEQFF
TRBD2 TRBJ2-7 - TRBV19 TGTGCCAGTTCCCGAACCGTTCTTCTTTTTAGCGGGACGGGGGAGCAGTACTTC CASSRTVLLFSGTGEQYF
- TRBJ1-5 - TRBV10-3 TGTGCCATCAGTGATCAGGTCGGCAATCAGCCCCAGCATTTT CAISDQVGNQPQHF
TRBD1 TRBJ1-2 once TRBV5-5 TGTGCCAGCAGCCCTTACCCCCATTCAGGGGGTTGGATCTATGGCTACACCTTC CASSPYPHSGGWIYGYTF
- TRBJ2-2 - TRBV11-3 TGTGCCAGCAGCCCCTCGGGCCCGAGGGACACCGGGGAGCTGTTTTTT CASSPSGPRDTGELFF
- TRBJ1-1 - TRBV3-1/TRBV3-2 TGTGCCAGCAGCCACTACACGTTGGAGGGCTGGATGAACACTGAAGCTTTCTTT CASSHYTLEGWMNTEAFF
- TRBJ1-1 once TRBV30 TGTGCCTGGAGTAAGGGACTCTCGAACACTGAAGCTTTCTTT CAWSKGLSNTEAFF
- TRBJ2-1 - TRBV11-3 TGTGCCAGCGGATCTAGCGCCAAATACAATGAGCAGTTCTTC CASGSSAKYNEQFF
- TRBJ2-5 - TRBV10-1 TGCGCCAGCAGTGCCGACCAAGAGACCCAGTACTTC CASSADQETQYF
TRBD1 TRBJ1-1 - TRBV6-5 TGTGCCAGCAGTTTAGGACCCGGGACAGGGTCAACTGAAGCTTTCTTT CASSLGPGTGSTEAFF
TRBD2 TRBJ2-7 - TRBV7-9 TGTGCCAGCAGCCCCGGCGGGGGTGGGTCCGAGCAGTACTTC CASSPGGGGSEQYF
TRBD1 TRBJ2-2 - TRBV7-2 TGTGCCAGCAGCTTGAGGACAGGGGGCTGGGGCGGGGAGCTGTTTTTT CASSLRTGGWGGELFF
TRBD2 TRBJ2-1 - TRBV25-1 TGTGCCAGCAGTGAGGCGTCTAGCGGGAGGTACAATGAGCAGTTCTTC CASSEASSGRYNEQFF
TRBD1 TRBJ2-1 - TRBV25-1 TGTGCCAGCAGTGAATTCCCAGGACAGGGTACGGGCAATGAGCAGTTCTTC CASSEFPGQGTGNEQFF
- TRBJ2-7 - TRBV30 TGTGCCTGGGGGGCGCAGGGGCCCTACGAGCAGTACTTC CAWGAQGPYEQYF
- TRBJ2-7 - TRBV12-3/TRBV12-4 TGTGCCAGCAGTCCGGTACTGATTTACGAGCAGTACTTC CASSPVLIYEQYF
TRBD2 TRBJ2-1 once TRBV2 TGTGCCAGCAAGGGGACTAGCAGCGGCATTGAGCAGTTCTTC CASKGTSSGIEQFF
- TRBJ1-6 - TRBV7-6 TGTGCCAGCAGCTTAGCTGCAGGCGCCTATAATTCACCCCTCCACTTT CASSLAAGAYNSPLHF
TRBD1 TRBJ2-2 - TRBV10-2 TGCGCCAGCAGGACAGGGGCGTCGGCCGGGGAGCTGTTTTTT CASRTGASAGELFF
- TRBJ1-3 - TRBV2 TGTGCCAGCAGGCGGGAAGCAAACACCATATATTTT CASRREANTIYF
TRBD2 TRBJ2-5 - TRBV19 TGTGCCAGTAGTGGGACTAGCGGGAGACAGACCCAGTACTTC CASSGTSGRQTQYF
- TRBJ2-7 - TRBV9 TGTGCCAGCAGCGCCTCCGGGGATAGCGAGCAGTACTTC CASSASGDSEQYF
TRBD2 TRBJ2-3 - TRBV4-1 TGCGCCAGCAGCCCCTGGACTAGCGGGAGGCTCGACACAGATACGCAGTATTTT CASSPWTSGRLDTDTQYF
TRBD1 TRBJ2-7 - TRBV27 TGTGCCAGCAGTGGATGGGACAGGGACCCCTACGAGCAGTACTTC CASSGWDRDPYEQYF
TRBD2 TRBJ2-1 - TRBV11-2 TGTGCCAGCAGCGCGGGACTAGCGGGAGCGGGCAATGAGCAGTTCTTC CASSAGLAGAGNEQFF
- TRBJ1-1 many TRBV29-1 TGCAGCGGGAAGAGGTGGAACACTGAAGCTTTCTTT CSGKRWNTEAFF
- TRBJ1-2 - TRBV5-5 TGTGCCAGCAGCCTCAGGTTTAACTATGGCTACACCTTC CASSLRFNYGYTF
- TRBJ1-5 - TRBV29-1 TGCAGCGTTGCCACAGGGCTTGAACAGCCCCAGCATTTT CSVATGLEQPQHF
- TRBJ2-3 - TRBV7-9 TGTGCCAGCAGCCCGGACTTAGGTGCAGATACGCAGTATTTT CASSPDLGADTQYF
- TRBJ2-3 - TRBV7-2 TGTGCCAGCAGCTTAGCGGGAGTCACAGATACGCAGTATTTT CASSLAGVTDTQYF
- TRBJ2-2 - TRBV11-3 TGTGCCAGCAGCTCCTCAGGGTTCGGGGAGCTGTTTTTT CASSSSGFGELFF
TRBD1 TRBJ2-7 - TRBV3-1/TRBV3-2 TGTGCCAGCAGCCCCCGGGACAGGGGTCGCTCCTACGAGCAGTACTTC CASSPRDRGRSYEQYF
- TRBJ1-1 - TRBV6-1 TGTGCCAGCAGTGAAGTCCTGGGGAGGGCTTTCTTT CASSEVLGRAFF
- TRBJ2-1 - TRBV7-6 TGTGCCAGCAGCCCACCCGGGGGAGTCACTGAGCAGTTCTTC CASSPPGGVTEQFF
- TRBJ2-5 - TRBV19 TGTGCCAGTAGTAAGCGGGACATAGAGCAAGAGACCCAGTACTTC CASSKRDIEQETQYF
- TRBJ2-3 - TRBV7-9 TGTGCCAGCAGCTTAGGGCTTTCAGGGGACGGCGTCACAGATACGCAGTATTTT CASSLGLSGDGVTDTQYF
- TRBJ2-7 many TRBV30 TGTGCCTGGAGTGTATCCCAGGTTTACTACGAGCAGTACTTC CAWSVSQVYYEQYF
- TRBJ2-2 few TRBV11-2 TGTGCCAGCAGCTTATACGGGACTAACACCGGGGAGCTGTTTTTT CASSLYGTNTGELFF
TRBD2 TRBJ2-5 - TRBV10-3 TGTGCCATCAGTGAATGGAGTCTTAGCGGGAGTCATATTGGGTCGGGGGAGACCCAGTACTTC CAISEWSLSGSHIGSGETQYF
TRBD1 TRBJ1-2 - TRBV29-1 TGCAGCGTTGAAGTTCCTGCCGAACAACAGGGGACTAACTATGGCTACACCTTC CSVEVPAEQQGTNYGYTF
TRBD2 TRBJ2-7 - TRBV27 TGTGCCAGCAGTCCTGGGACTAGCGGGAGCTACGAGCAGTACTTC CASSPGTSGSYEQYF
TRBD1 TRBJ2-2 - TRBV5-1 TGCGCCAGCAGCGGGACAGGCGCGAACACCGGGGAGCTGTTTTTT CASSGTGANTGELFF
TRBD2 TRBJ2-1 - TRBV5-1 TGCGCCAGCAGCTTACAAGCGGGAGGGTCGGATGAGCAGTTCTTC CASSLQAGGSDEQFF
TRBD2 TRBJ2-5 once TRBV2 TGTGCCAGCCGAATGAAGGGACTAGCGGAGCCAGGGGAGACCCAGTACTTC CASRMKGLAEPGETQYF
- TRBJ1-1 - TRBV5-1 TGCGCCAGCAGCTTGGGGGCTGGTGACACTGAAGCTTTCTTT CASSLGAGDTEAFF
- TRBJ2-7 - TRBV7-2 TGTGCCAGCAGCTTAATCGGCGGACTCTACGAGCAGTACTTC CASSLIGGLYEQYF